The 21 T cell receptor beta chains given below trace back to one sample, sequenced in a study of T-cell reconstitution after alpha-beta-depleted transplantation in children. A TCRbeta library incorporating unique molecular identifiers was prepared. TCRdb reanalysed the PCR reads using MiXCR and keeps one entry per CDR3 protein. This sample has about 540,000 distinct CDR3 sequences; about 16% occur once, and the top ten carry approximately 3%. Sequenced here: PBMCs from the stem cell graft donor, sampled from the stem cell graft. All receptors come from a human donor who donated a stem cell graft to a child with acute lymphoblastic leukemia.

This clonotype was recorded a few times. The chain has TRBV25-1 and TRBJ2-2; 8 nucleotides align to TRBD2. This CDR3 is built from 17 residues. Germline values: CDR1 MGHDK, CDR2 SYGVNS. J gave up 4 bases and V 6 bases, and 13 bases lay outside the gene matches. DNA for the CDR3: TGTGCCAGCAGGCCCCCCGGCAGCGGGAGAGGCACCGGGGAGCTGTTTTTT. As protein: CASRPPGSGRGTGELFF.

J is TRBJ2-2 and V is TRBV9; D ambiguous. Per the germline V gene, CDR1 is SGDLS and CDR2 is YYNGEE. V was cut by 0 bases and J by 3 bases, with 6 bases left in between. This CDR3 has 14 residues. CDR3 DNA: TGTGCCAGCAGCGTAGGGCCGGACACCGGGGAGCTGTTTTTT. Translated: CASSVGPDTGELFF.

The chain uses TRBV7-9 and TRBJ1-1; D is perhaps TRBD1 (5 bases). The germline V gene encodes CDR1 SEHNR and CDR2 FQNEAQ (reference sequence). The V end lost 1 base, the J end lost 11 bases, and 14 bases lay between the germline ends. The CDR3 is 13 amino acids. Here the CDR3 reads CASSLVQEYTAFF. The CDR3 DNA sequence: TGTGCCAGCAGCTTAGTACAGGAATACACGGCTTTCTTT.

V gene TRBV9 combines with J gene TRBJ2-3, with D tentatively TRBD1 or TRBD2 (5 bases each). With 4 bases removed from V and 6 bases from J, the gap between germline ends came to 18 bases. This CDR3 region has 15 residues. Germline loops: CDR1 SGDLS, CDR2 YYNGEE. CDR3 nucleotide sequence: TGTGCCAGCAGCCCCTCAGGGAACGGGGTGGATACGCAGTATTTT. Residues: CASSPSGNGVDTQYF.

This clonotype was observed a few times. This chain links TRBV19 with TRBJ2-2; TRBD2 agrees at 8 bases. Germline-derived CDR1 and CDR2 are LNHDA and SQIVND (reference sequence). This CDR3 has 15 residues. V was clipped by 3 bases and J by 5 bases; unmatched bases: 5. This chain's CDR3 is CASSIGGGITGELFF. CDR3 nucleotide sequence: TGTGCCAGTAGTATCGGCGGGGGGATAACCGGGGAGCTGTTTTTT. The whole variable domain, remainder taken from reference TRBV19 and TRBJ2-2, is DGGITQSPKYLFRKEGQNVTLSCEQNLNHDAMYWYRQDPGQGLRLIYYSQIVNDFQKGDIAEGYSVSREKKESFPLTVTSAQKNPTAFYLCASSIGGGITGELFFGEGSRLTVL.

The chain uses TRBV27 and TRBJ2-1; D unclear. Germline-derived CDR1 and CDR2 are MNHEY and SMNVEV (reference sequence). V lost 7 bases, J lost 9 bases, and 10 bases lay in between. The CDR3 runs 11 residues. For the CDR3, the DNA is TGTGCCAGCATCTCCCTAGGTGAGCAGTTCTTC. Its protein is CASISLGEQFF.

This clonotype was recorded at least ten times. The CDR3 protein is CASSLYTGPYEQYF. DNA of the CDR3: TGCGCCAGCAGCTTGTACACAGGCCCTTACGAGCAGTACTTC. This chain links TRBV5-1 with TRBJ2-7, with D possibly matching TRBD1 (5 bases). Trimming took 1 base from V and 4 from J, leaving 12 bases between them. Germline V gene sequence: CDR1 SGHRS, CDR2 YFSETQ. The CDR3 spans 14 residues.

The chain uses TRBV6-1 and TRBJ2-7; D gene ambiguous. The CDR3 spans 13 residues. Per the germline V gene, CDR1 is MNHNS and CDR2 is SASEGT. The V and J ends lost 6 bases and 7 bases respectively, with 16 bases between them. The CDR3 loop is CASRDFVGWEQYF. For the CDR3, the DNA is TGTGCCAGCAGAGACTTCGTGGGGTGGGAGCAGTACTTC.

The chain joins TRBV5-1 to TRBJ1-5; unclear D gene. Trimming cost V 2 bases and J 2 bases, with 8 bases left between them. CDR3 length: 14 residues. CDR1 and CDR2 from the germline V gene are SGHRS and YFSETQ. CDR3 amino acids: CASSLTPGNQPQHF. In DNA, the CDR3 is TGCGCCAGCAGCTTAACTCCTGGCAATCAGCCCCAGCATTTT.

The V call is TRBV5-5, the J call TRBJ2-1; the D gene is possibly TRBD1 (6 bases). Germline V lookup: CDR1 SGHKS, CDR2 YYEKEE (reference sequence). V gave up 3 bases and J gave up 5 bases, with 15 bases separating them. The CDR3 loop spans 15 amino acids. CDR3 region: CASSSWGPVHNEQFF. Written as DNA, the CDR3 is TGTGCCAGCAGCTCGTGGGGGCCAGTTCACAATGAGCAGTTCTTC.

This clonotype was counted a few times. The chain couples TRBV7-9 to TRBJ1-2; 9 bases agree with TRBD1. CDR1 and CDR2 (germline): SEHNR, FQNEAQ (reference sequence). The CDR3 is made up of 17 amino acids. With V trimmed by 3 bases and J by 4 bases, 12 bases remained unmatched. CDR3 loop: CASSFSGDREVFYGYTF. The DNA for the CDR3 is TGTGCCAGCAGCTTTTCCGGGGACAGGGAGGTCTTCTATGGCTACACCTTC.

The V gene is TRBV20-1, the J gene TRBJ1-1, with D perhaps matching TRBD1 (5 bases). There are 13 residues in the CDR3. Germline CDR1 and CDR2: DFQATT and SNEGSKA (reference sequence). V was cut by 5 bases and J by 1 base, with 11 bases left in between. In nucleotides, the CDR3 is TGCAGTGCTGTGGGGACGGCGAACACTGAAGCTTTCTTT. This translates into CSAVGTANTEAFF.

This clonotype was seen only a few times. The V call is TRBV10-3, the J call TRBJ2-5; D is ambiguous. V was shortened by 4 bases and J by 3 bases, with 18 bases between the two germline ends. In germline, CDR1 is ENHRY, CDR2 SYGVKD. The CDR3 consists of 16 residues. The CDR3 DNA reads as TGTGCCATCAGTGGGACCGTTGATCCTTCTGAAGAGACCCAGTACTTC. As protein: CAISGTVDPSEETQYF.

This clonotype was seen a few times. This chain links TRBV29-1 with TRBJ1-5; D may be TRBD1 (5 bases). The V end was cut by 6 bases, the J end by 0 bases, with 18 bases between. CDR3 size: 16 residues. Per the germline V gene, CDR1 is SQVTM and CDR2 is ANQGSEA. CDR3 loop: CSVAPDNVNSNQPQHF. CDR3 bases: TGCAGCGTCGCCCCGGACAACGTGAATAGCAATCAGCCCCAGCATTTT.

This clonotype was observed a few times. The chain carries TRBV20-1 and TRBJ2-7; 8 nucleotides align to TRBD2. CDR1 and CDR2 (germline): DFQATT, SNEGSKA (reference sequence). The CDR3 loop spans 15 amino acids. The V segment lost 0 bases and the J segment 7 bases; nucleotides outside the gene matches: 11. The DNA of the CDR3 is TGCAGTGCTAGAGACCCCCAGCGGGAGTATGGGGAGCAGTACTTC. Encoded protein: CSARDPQREYGEQYF.

This clonotype was observed a few times. This sequence joins TRBV29-1 and TRBJ2-3, with TRBD2 as a possible D gene (6 bases). The length of the CDR3 is 13 residues. Germline values: CDR1 SQVTM, CDR2 ANQGSEA. Trimming removed 2 bases at V and 6 bases at J, with 12 bases between. This chain's CDR3 is CSVESGTGDTQYF. The CDR3, as DNA: TGCAGCGTTGAATCCGGGACTGGGGATACGCAGTATTTT.

The rearrangement uses TRBV20-1 and TRBJ2-3; D may correspond to TRBD1 or TRBD2 (5 bases each). V was pared by 5 bases and J by 6 bases, with 9 bases between. Per the germline V gene, CDR1 is DFQATT and CDR2 is SNEGSKA (reference sequence). CDR3 length: 11 residues. CDR3 DNA: TGCAGTGCTTGTTGGGGGGATACGCAGTATTTT. It yields the protein CSACWGDTQYF.

The chain links TRBV5-1 to TRBJ2-3; D is uncertain. The CDR3 is 16 residues long. CDR1 and CDR2 (germline): SGHRS, YFSETQ. Trimming shortened V by 0 bases and J by 2 bases, and 13 bases separated the two germline ends. This chain's CDR3 is CASSLAETDHTDTQYF. CDR3 bases: TGCGCCAGCAGCTTGGCCGAAACGGACCACACAGATACGCAGTATTTT.

The CDR3 coding sequence is TGCAGCGCCGGGGACAGGACCTACGAGCAGTACTTC. This encodes CSAGDRTYEQYF. The V call is TRBV29-1, the J call TRBJ2-7; 8 positions agree with TRBD1. This CDR3 region has 12 residues. J gave up 2 bases and V 7 bases, and 4 bases lay outside the gene matches. The germline CDR1 and CDR2 sequences are SQVTM and ANQGSEA.

In this sample, this clonotype turned up a few times. The V gene is TRBV6-1, the J gene TRBJ1-1; TRBD1 is a possible D gene (5 bases). CDR1 is MNHNS and CDR2 is SASEGT in the germline V gene. There are 15 residues in the CDR3. Trimming cost V 6 bases and J 0 bases, with 14 bases left between them. The CDR3 region is CASSGKWDLNTEAFF. CDR3 DNA: TGTGCCAGCAGCGGGAAGTGGGACTTGAACACTGAAGCTTTCTTT.

The chain has TRBV2 and TRBJ2-2; D gene uncertain. The CDR3 runs to 14 residues. Germline V gives CDR1 SNHLY, CDR2 FYNNEI. V gave up 3 bases and J gave up 1 base, with 6 bases separating them. Here the CDR3 DNA reads TGTGCCAGCAGTGACACGTGGAACACCGGGGAGCTGTTTTTT. It codes for CASSDTWNTGELFF.